This T cell receptor beta chain was profiled in a study of T-cell reconstitution after alpha-beta-depleted transplantation in children. Turning to this clonotype: The antigen is unknown.

Study outcomes and limitations: Once a year had passed after transplant, T-cell counts and diversity came mostly from newly produced T cells. It was reported that alpha-beta T cells came from several hundred expanded graft clones (about two months after transplant).

Unique molecular identifiers featured in how the TCRbeta library was prepared. Via MiXCR, TCRdb re-called the PCR reads, giving one row per CDR3 protein. Of 450,000 to 600,000 distinct CDR3 sequences in the sample, roughly 13% were seen once. The V segment lost 5 bases and the J segment 4 bases; nucleotides outside the gene matches: 5. Germline CDR1 reads MDHEN; CDR2 reads SYDVKM. The CDR3 is 15 residues long. The sequencing used PBMCs, mostly from graft donor cells, collected 360 days after TCRalphabeta/CD19-depleted stem cell transplant. This sequence originates from a male patient between 5 and 17 years old who had a stem cell transplant for acute myeloid leukemia, so the T cells may come from the graft donor. The V call is TRBV28, the J call TRBJ2-2; 9 bases are shared with TRBD2. The CDR3 coding sequence is TGTGCCAGCAGTCATCTAGCGGGACTCACCGGGGAGCTGTTTTTT. Translating gives CASSHLAGLTGELFF.